This passage covers 24 T cell receptor beta chains from one sample sequenced in a study of identical twins. TCRdb called the 5' RACE reads again in MiXCR, with one record for every CDR3 protein. The data show under 300,000 distinct CDR3 sequences, 5.5% to 7.5% seen once. This sample also belongs to another study, concerning T cells expressing NK-cell markers.

The material sequenced was CD8+ T cells sorted from blood. These receptors all stem from a woman in her late teens or twenties in good health.

This clonotype was observed a few times. The chain carries TRBV2 and TRBJ2-2; the D is unclear. Germline CDR1 reads SNHLY; CDR2 reads FYNNEI. The V and J ends lost 2 bases and 1 base respectively, with 14 bases between them. The CDR3 sequence is 17 residues long. For the CDR3, the DNA is TGTGCCAGCAGTGAAAGCCAAAGACGGCTGAACACCGGGGAGCTGTTTTTT. It encodes CASSESQRRLNTGELFF.

The chain links TRBV6-5 to TRBJ2-7; 7 nucleotides match TRBD2. The V and J ends lost 4 bases and 6 bases, in that order; junction bases with no gene match: 12. The CDR3 is 15 amino acids. Germline V gene sequence: CDR1 MNHEY, CDR2 SVGAGI. Here the CDR3 DNA reads TGTGCCAGCAGTTTCCAGGCGGGGGTGGTCGGCGAGCAGTACTTC. It yields the protein CASSFQAGVVGEQYF.

This clonotype showed up just a few times. This chain uses TRBV5-1 with TRBJ2-1; 12 bases line up with TRBD1. The CDR3 is 15 amino acids. With V trimmed by 7 bases and J by 9 bases, 11 bases remained unmatched. Looked up from germline, CDR1 is SGHRS and CDR2 is YFSETQ. The chain's CDR3 is CASSPGDRGLLEQFF. DNA for the CDR3: TGCGCCAGCTCCCCTGGGGACAGGGGGCTTCTTGAGCAGTTCTTC.

This clonotype occurred a few times. The DNA is omitted, as the CDR3 cannot be located on it reliably, and the CDR3 follows TCRdb's listing. The V and J genes are TRBV5-6 and TRBJ1-2; the listed D gene, TRBD1, was not tested against the DNA. Germline assignment: CDR1 SGHDT and CDR2 YYEEEE. The length of the CDR3 is 12 amino acids, counting both ends. CDR3 sequence reads: CASSFGTGSEVF.

This clonotype was observed at least ten times. The chain joins TRBV6-5 to TRBJ1-5; D is undetermined. The CDR3 has 10 residues. V lost 8 bases, J lost 4 bases, and 3 bases lay in between. Germline V gives CDR1 MNHEY, CDR2 SVGAGI. CDR3 region: CASGNQPQHF. For the CDR3, the DNA is TGTGCCAGCGGGAATCAGCCCCAGCATTTT.

V and J are TRBV20-1 and TRBJ2-7, with TRBD1 matching 8 bases. The CDR3 length is 14 residues. Germline trimming cut 1 base from V and 2 bases from J; bases unmatched to any gene: 4. In germline, CDR1 is DFQATT, CDR2 SNEGSKA (reference sequence). The CDR3 reads CSARARQGPYEQYF. The CDR3 DNA reads TGCAGTGCTAGAGCCCGACAGGGGCCCTACGAGCAGTACTTC.

This clonotype was counted many times. This chain uses TRBV7-9 with TRBJ1-3, with no clear D. The ends were cut back, 1 base at V and 0 bases at J, with 7 bases in the middle. The CDR3 has 15 amino acids. Germline CDR1 is SEHNR and CDR2 is FQNEAQ (reference sequence). The CDR3 reads CASSLVKNSGNTIYF. The CDR3 bases are TGTGCCAGCAGCTTAGTTAAGAACTCTGGAAACACCATATATTTT.

This clonotype was observed a few times. The V call is TRBV20-1, the J call TRBJ2-7; TRBD1 agrees at 9 bases. V lost 0 bases and J lost 4; bases outside the gene matches: 1. CDR1 and CDR2 from the germline V gene are DFQATT and SNEGSKA (reference sequence). This CDR3 has 13 amino acids. The CDR3 is CSAREDRGYEQYF. The CDR3 DNA is TGCAGTGCTAGAGAAGACAGGGGGTACGAGCAGTACTTC.

This clonotype was observed a handful of times. V gene TRBV13 combines with J gene TRBJ1-3; maybe TRBD1 (6 bases). The germline gives CDR1 PRHDT, CDR2 FYEKMQ (reference sequence). The V end lost 5 bases, the J end lost 4 bases, and 15 bases lay between the germline ends. The CDR3 consists of 15 residues. For the CDR3, the DNA is TGTGCCAGCAGCCCCACCCCAGGGGCGGGAAACACCATATATTTT. Residues: CASSPTPGAGNTIYF.

The chain recombines TRBV6-2 or TRBV6-3 with TRBJ1-1; D may be TRBD1 (5 bases). CDR3 length equals 14 residues. Trimming stripped 2 bases from V and 5 bases from J, with 12 bases between. Germline V gives CDR1 MNHEY, CDR2 SVGEGT. CDR3 in amino acids: CASSYQEGFTEAFF. The CDR3 DNA follows: TGTGCCAGCAGTTACCAGGAGGGGTTTACTGAAGCTTTCTTT.

The sample holds a few counts of this clonotype. The CDR3 region has the DNA TGTGCCAGCCTCGGGCAGCACACTGAAGCTTTCTTT. It translates to CASLGQHTEAFF. This sequence joins TRBV3-1 and TRBJ1-1; D remains unclear. Trimming left V 8 bases short and J 3 bases short, with 10 bases between. Germline lookup yields CDR1 LGHDT and CDR2 YNNKEL (reference sequence). The CDR3 sequence is 12 residues long.

In this sample, this clonotype turned up many times. The gene calls are TRBV5-1 and TRBJ1-1, with D uncertain. CDR3 size: 15 residues. V shed 2 bases and J shed 8 bases, with 19 bases lying between them. From germline, CDR1 is SGHRS and CDR2 YFSETQ. The CDR3 protein is CASSFVVSQNSEAFF. CDR3 in DNA: TGCGCCAGCAGCTTCGTAGTCAGCCAGAATTCCGAAGCTTTCTTT.

This clonotype came up many times. V and J are TRBV6-1 and TRBJ1-5, with D possibly matching TRBD1 (6 bases). The V gene lost 5 bases and the J gene lost 5 bases, with 13 bases spanning the gap. Germline CDR1 reads MNHNS; CDR2 reads SASEGT. The CDR3 consists of 14 residues. The CDR3 sequence is CASSPQGPHQPQHF. The CDR3 nucleotides read TGTGCCAGCAGTCCCCAGGGGCCGCATCAGCCCCAGCATTTT.

This chain uses TRBV12-3 or TRBV12-4 with TRBJ1-2; 7 bases line up with TRBD1. V shed 8 bases and J 0 bases; nucleotides not matched to a gene: 9. The CDR3 is 15 residues long. The CDR3 loop reads CASFTGDDSNYGYTF. CDR3 sequence (DNA): TGTGCCAGCTTTACAGGGGACGACTCTAACTATGGCTACACCTTC.

This clonotype has only a few counts. V and J are TRBV20-1 and TRBJ2-5, with D unclear. There are 14 residues in the CDR3. Germline V CDR1 and CDR2: DFQATT, SNEGSKA (reference sequence). The ends were cut back, 6 bases at V and 5 bases at J, with 19 bases in the middle. The CDR3 loop is CSADRVVAVETQYF. CDR3 coding DNA: TGCAGTGCCGATCGGGTGGTAGCAGTGGAGACCCAGTACTTC.

The V gene is TRBV12-5, the J gene TRBJ1-6; D is ambiguous. V was trimmed by 4 bases and J by 7 bases, leaving 11 bases between them. The CDR3 runs to 14 residues. Looked up from germline, CDR1 is LGHNT and CDR2 is FRNRAP. The CDR3 protein is CASGSPGGNSPLHF. The CDR3 bases are TGTGCTAGTGGTTCCCCCGGCGGGAATTCACCCCTCCACTTT.

The rearrangement joins TRBV4-3 to TRBJ1-3, with D perhaps matching TRBD1 (5 bases). The germline V gene has CDR1 LGHNA and CDR2 YSLEER. CDR3 length: 15 residues. V was clipped by 4 bases and J by 0 bases, with 10 bases between them. The CDR3, as DNA: TGCGCCAGCAGCCCCGGGACTCTCTCTGGAAACACCATATATTTT. It translates to CASSPGTLSGNTIYF.

The genes are TRBV6-2 or TRBV6-3 and TRBJ2-1; D is ambiguous. This CDR3 is built from 13 residues. V shed 1 base and J shed 10 bases, with 11 bases lying between them. Germline CDR1 and CDR2: MNHEY and SVGEGT. The DNA for the CDR3 is TGTGCCAGCAGTTACTTTTCAGAAGTCGAGCAGTTCTTC. It specifies CASSYFSEVEQFF.

About this clonotype itself: The germline gene is not matched at one end of the junction; a read error may be the cause. The chain combines TRBV9 with TRBJ1-1; D ambiguous. CDR3 length: 11 residues. Germline lookup yields CDR1 SGDLS and CDR2 YYNGEE. This CDR3 is CASSPRSMDGF. The DNA of the CDR3 is TGTGCCAGCAGCCCCCGGTCAATGGATGGGTTT.

This clonotype was observed at least ten times. The rearrangement links TRBV7-6 to TRBJ1-3, with D hard to call. Trimming shortened V by 1 base and J by 2 bases, and 3 bases separated the two germline ends. Looked up from germline, CDR1 is SGHVS and CDR2 is FNYEAQ. This CDR3 contains 13 residues. The CDR3 loop reads CASSLDPGNTIYF. The CDR3 region has the DNA TGTGCCAGCAGCTTAGATCCTGGAAACACCATATATTTT.

This chain links TRBV27 with TRBJ2-7; 9 bases are a match to TRBD2. With V trimmed by 5 bases and J by 7 bases, 6 bases remained unmatched. This CDR3 is 13 amino acids long. Looked up from germline, CDR1 is MNHEY and CDR2 is SMNVEV (reference sequence). The CDR3 loop reads CASSRLAAREQYF. For the CDR3, the DNA is TGTGCCAGCAGTCGACTAGCGGCGCGAGAGCAGTACTTC.

In its sample, this clonotype was seen a few times. The rearrangement links TRBV7-7 to TRBJ2-1, with a possible D match to TRBD2 (7 bases). The V gene's germline CDR1 is SSHAT and CDR2 FNYEAQ (reference sequence). This CDR3 region has 14 residues. V lost 5 bases and J 6 bases, leaving 14 bases between the germline ends. The DNA of the CDR3 is TGTGCCAGCAGCGAAGGACTAGGGGGCAATGAGCAGTTCTTC. Encoded protein: CASSEGLGGNEQFF.

V and J are TRBV12-5 and TRBJ1-2; the D gene is possibly TRBD1 (5 bases). The CDR3 has 16 amino acids. Germline CDR1 reads LGHNT; CDR2 reads FRNRAP. Trimming took off 2 bases at V and 3 bases at J, with 16 bases between the two ends. CDR3 sequence: CASGLTPDWGDYGYTF. CDR3 DNA: TGTGCTAGTGGTTTGACCCCGGACTGGGGGGACTATGGCTACACCTTC.

There are a few counts of this clonotype. CDR3 amino acids: CASSKALGAKAPPSKQYF. The CDR3, as DNA: TGTGCCAGCAGCAAAGCGCTGGGGGCCAAAGCTCCCCCGAGCAAGCAGTACTTC. V usage is TRBV21-1 and J usage is TRBJ2-7; the DNA was not used to check the table's D call, TRBD1. TRBV21-1 constitutes a pseudogene. The CDR3 consists of 18 residues.